These 19 T cell receptor beta chains share one sample of origin, sequenced in a study of OX40 agonist ivuxolimab in advanced cancers. The data were produced by immunoSEQ multiplex PCR, yet TCRdb's version contains in-frame clones alone and is incomplete. The table records roughly 100,000 clones, 85% to 95% of them present only once. The starting material was CD4+ or CD8+ T cells sorted from blood, obtained in a trial of the OX40 agonist ivuxolimab. The receptors derive from an adult with an advanced solid tumor such as melanoma, head and neck, liver or kidney cancer.

The table lists this clone with a count of one. The genes are TRBV11-3 and TRBJ2-7, with D perhaps matching TRBD1 (5 bases). This CDR3 has 14 residues. The germline gives CDR1 SGHNT, CDR2 YENEEA. The CDR3 DNA reads as TGTGCCAGCAGCCCAGGTGGGCGGCAGGGTAAACTTGCAGTC. This translates into CASSPGGRQGKLAV.

The V gene is TRBV5-1, the J gene TRBJ1-2; 10 bases agree with TRBD1. Germline loops: CDR1 SGHRS, CDR2 YFSETQ. The CDR3 length is 13 residues. Trimming took 7 bases from V and 7 from J; bases not matched to a gene: 7. The CDR3, as DNA: TGCGCCAGCTCCGGACAGGGGGGCTCTGGCTACACCTTC. Its protein is CASSGQGGSGYTF.

The V call is TRBV6-1, the J call TRBJ2-2; D is unresolved. This CDR3 has 15 residues. Trimming left V 6 bases short and J 0 bases short, with 11 bases between. Germline V gene lookup returns CDR1 MNHNS and CDR2 SASEGT. The CDR3, as DNA: TGTGCCAGCAGGAATGAGCGCCCGAACACCGGGGAGCTGTTTTTT. Translated, it gives CASRNERPNTGELFF.

CDR3 DNA sequence: TGTGCCAGCAGGGAACAGGGGTATGGCTACACCTTC. Translation gives CASREQGYGYTF. This chain uses TRBV28 with TRBJ1-2; 7 bases are shared with TRBD1. The ends lost 6 bases at V and 5 bases at J; junction bases unmatched: 3. Per the germline V gene, CDR1 is MDHEN and CDR2 is SYDVKM. This CDR3 region has 12 residues.

CDR3 in amino acids: CASSFRGSGTEAFF. The CDR3 DNA reads as TGTGCCAGCAGTTTCAGGGGCAGCGGCACTGAAGCTTTCTTT. This rearrangement joins TRBV28 to TRBJ1-1, with a possible D match to TRBD1 (6 bases). CDR1 and CDR2 from the germline V gene are MDHEN and SYDVKM. Trimming cost V 3 bases and J 4 bases, with 12 bases left between them. The CDR3 is 14 amino acids.

This clone was picked up a small number of times. In DNA, the CDR3 is TGTGCCAGTAGTATACCCAGGGATAGGAATCAGCCCCAGCATTTT. Amino acid sequence: CASSIPRDRNQPQHF. The V and J genes are TRBV19 and TRBJ1-5, with a possible D match to TRBD1 (5 bases). The germline V gene encodes CDR1 LNHDA and CDR2 SQIVND (reference sequence). The CDR3 is 15 amino acids. V dropped 2 bases and J dropped 4 bases, with 12 bases sitting between them.

This clone was seen more than once but under ten times. The sample holds other DNA sequences that translate to the same CDR3. The chain is built from TRBV5-1 and TRBJ2-5, with D maybe TRBD2 (6 bases). The CDR3 extends over 15 amino acids. The germline V gene has CDR1 SGHRS and CDR2 YFSETQ. Trimming left V 4 bases short and J 5 bases short, with 18 bases between. The CDR3 nucleotides read TGCGCCAGCAGCCAACTTATGGGGGGTGGTGAGACCCAGTACTTC. This gives the protein CASSQLMGGGETQYF.

This rearrangement joins TRBV7-3 to TRBJ2-1; D is perhaps TRBD1 or TRBD2 (6 bases each). Germline V lookup: CDR1 SGHTA, CDR2 FQGTGA. This CDR3 region has 15 residues. With 1 base removed from V and 6 bases from J, the gap between germline ends came to 13 bases. The CDR3 sequence: CASSLKGGTGNEQFF. Here the CDR3 DNA reads TGTGCCAGCAGCTTAAAGGGGGGAACGGGCAATGAGCAGTTCTTC.

The V and J genes are TRBV5-4 and TRBJ1-2; no clear D gene. The CDR3 length is 16 residues. The germline gives CDR1 SGHNT, CDR2 YYREEE (reference sequence). V was shortened by 1 base and J by 1 base, with 14 bases between the two germline ends. As DNA, the CDR3 is TGTGCCAGCAGCTTGCGGGTGAACTCCCTTAACTATGGCTACACCTTC. Translation: CASSLRVNSLNYGYTF.

V usage is TRBV4-3 and J usage is TRBJ1-2; D may be TRBD1 (5 bases). CDR1 and CDR2 (germline): LGHNA, YSLEER. Trimming took off 0 bases at V and 4 bases at J, with 15 bases between the two ends. The CDR3 length is 16 residues. The CDR3 is CASSQERPDILYGYTF. CDR3 bases: TGCGCCAGCAGCCAAGAACGCCCGGACATACTCTATGGCTACACCTTC.

CDR3 protein: CASSPRDPDYAGVYEQYV. The CDR3 DNA reads TGTGCCAGCAGCCCTCGGGACCCGGACTACGCGGGGGTTTACGAGCAGTACGTC. The chain combines TRBV7-9 with TRBJ2-7, with 7 bases identical to TRBD2. The CDR3 has 18 residues. Germline loops: CDR1 SEHNR, CDR2 FQNEAQ (reference sequence). Germline trimming cut 5 bases from V and 4 bases from J; bases unmatched to any gene: 20.

The rearrangement joins TRBV12-5 to TRBJ1-3, with D tentatively TRBD1 (5 bases). CDR3 length: 17 amino acids. Germline V gene sequence: CDR1 LGHNT, CDR2 FRNRAP. The V end was cut by 0 bases, the J end by 3 bases, with 15 bases between. The CDR3 sequence is CASGLVQGALRGNTIYF. In DNA, the CDR3 is TGTGCTAGTGGTTTGGTACAAGGGGCACTCCGTGGAAACACCATATATTTT.

The chain uses TRBV4-1 and TRBJ1-2; a possible D gene is TRBD1 (6 bases). Trimming removed 3 bases at V and 2 bases at J, with 13 bases between. Germline lookup yields CDR1 MGHRA and CDR2 YSYEKL. There are 15 residues in the CDR3. CDR3: CASSHPDRENYGYTF. The CDR3 bases are TGCGCCAGCAGCCATCCGGACAGAGAAAACTATGGCTACACCTTC.

The gene calls are TRBV2 and TRBJ2-5, with a tentative D call TRBD2 (5 bases). Germline V gene sequence: CDR1 SNHLY, CDR2 FYNNEI. The CDR3 spans 14 residues. V lost 1 base to trimming and J lost 7 bases, with 13 bases between them. The CDR3 DNA sequence: TGTGCCAGCAGTGAAGTGGCCCACCGGGGGACCCAGTACTTC. This codes for CASSEVAHRGTQYF.

The chain recombines TRBV5-1 with TRBJ2-1; 13 nucleotides line up with TRBD2. The germline V gene encodes CDR1 SGHRS and CDR2 YFSETQ. V dropped 4 bases and J dropped 4; count of bases not matched to a gene: 8. CDR3 length equals 17 residues. The CDR3 region is CASSPRTSGGLYNEQFF. CDR3 nucleotide sequence: TGCGCCAGCAGCCCCAGGACTAGCGGGGGACTATACAATGAGCAGTTCTTC.

The chain uses TRBV29-1 and TRBJ1-5; D is uncertain. V gave up 7 bases and J gave up 7 bases, with 17 bases separating them. Germline V CDR1 and CDR2: SQVTM, ANQGSEA. The CDR3 extends over 13 amino acids. The CDR3 bases are TGCAGCGCTAGCCGTGGGTTAGGGCAGCCCCAGCATTTT. Protein product: CSASRGLGQPQHF.

The chain uses TRBV2 and TRBJ1-4; 10 bases fit TRBD1. V lost 7 bases and J lost 8; bases outside the gene matches: 4. CDR1 and CDR2 (germline): SNHLY, FYNNEI. CDR3 length: 13 amino acids. The CDR3 is CASKGTGDEKLFF. The CDR3 nucleotides read TGTGCCAGCAAGGGGACAGGGGACGAAAAACTGTTTTTT.

V gene TRBV6-6 combines with J gene TRBJ1-5, with unresolved D. There are 15 residues in the CDR3. Germline CDR1 is MNHNY and CDR2 is SVGAGI (reference sequence). Deletions cut 6 bases from V and 0 bases from J, with 12 bases between. This CDR3 reads CASRPDLISNQPQHF. In DNA, the CDR3 is TGTGCCAGCAGACCGGATTTAATTAGCAATCAGCCCCAGCATTTT.

This chain uses TRBV19 with TRBJ2-7; D might be TRBD2 (5 bases). Deletions cut 2 bases from V and 5 bases from J, with 13 bases between. The CDR3 has 14 residues. Germline assignment: CDR1 LNHDA and CDR2 SQIVND (reference sequence). CDR3 bases: TGTGCCAGTAGTATAATACTAGGTCTCAACGAGCAGTACTTC. It is translated as CASSIILGLNEQYF.